The 17 T cell receptor beta chains reported below all come from one sample, sequenced in a study of response to subunit inactivated influenza vaccine. A single record per CDR3 protein comes from TCRdb applying MiXCR to the RT-PCR reads. This table holds fewer than 600,000 distinct CDR3 sequences, about 7.2% found once. The sample consisted of PBMCs from blood, taken less than 30 months after vaccination. The receptor source for this set is a man aged 45 to 70 who received an inactivated influenza vaccine.

This clonotype has a handful of counts. The V call is TRBV10-3, the J call TRBJ1-5; D ambiguous. Per germline, CDR1 ENHRY and CDR2 SYGVKD. The V and J ends lost 0 bases and 0 bases respectively, with 12 bases between them. The CDR3 sequence is 17 residues long. The CDR3 nucleotides read TGTGCCATCAGTGAGTCGGGTGCGGGTCATAGCAATCAGCCCCAGCATTTT. As protein: CAISESGAGHSNQPQHF.

This clonotype has a count of ten or more. The chain couples TRBV28 to TRBJ2-1; D may be TRBD2 (6 bases). Deletions cut 3 bases from V and 6 bases from J, with 12 bases between. CDR1 is MDHEN and CDR2 is SYDVKM in the germline V gene. The CDR3 contains 14 residues. CDR3 amino acids: CASSLASVGNEQFF. Written as DNA, the CDR3 is TGTGCCAGCAGTTTGGCTAGCGTGGGCAATGAGCAGTTCTTC. The variable domain in full, with the rest retrieved from reference TRBV28 and TRBJ2-1, is DVKVTQSSRYLVKRTGEKVFLECVQDMDHENMFWYRQDPGLGLRLIYFSYDVKMKEKGDIPEGYSVSREKKERFSLILESASTNQTSMYLCASSLASVGNEQFFGPGTRLTVL.

This clonotype has ten or more counts. The chain carries TRBV15 and TRBJ1-2; D remains ambiguous. This CDR3 region has 14 residues. V dropped 0 bases and J dropped 4 bases, with 9 bases sitting between them. Germline V lookup: CDR1 LNHNV, CDR2 YYDKDF (reference sequence). For the CDR3, the DNA is TGTGCCACCAGCAGAGAGGCCTCCCCCTATGGCTACACCTTC. Amino acids: CATSREASPYGYTF.

This clonotype was observed at least ten times. CDR3 residues: CASSLRQNEKLFF. CDR3 sequence (DNA): TGTGCCAGCAGTTTAAGACAGAACGAAAAACTGTTTTTT. The chain carries TRBV12-3 or TRBV12-4 and TRBJ1-4, with a weak D call TRBD1 (5 bases). V was cut by 2 bases and J by 8 bases, with 9 bases left in between. CDR3 length: 13 amino acids.

This clonotype was recorded a few times. The gene calls are TRBV4-1 and TRBJ1-2; 8 bases line up with TRBD1. This CDR3 is 14 amino acids long. Germline V gene sequence: CDR1 MGHRA, CDR2 YSYEKL. The ends lost 5 bases at V and 7 bases at J; junction bases unmatched: 9. CDR3 bases: TGCGCCAGCAGCTTAGGACAGGGACCGGCTGGCTACACCTTC. Its protein is CASSLGQGPAGYTF.

This chain uses TRBV15 with TRBJ1-1; no clear D. CDR1 and CDR2 (germline): LNHNV, YYDKDF (reference sequence). CDR3 size: 13 residues. V was shortened by 3 bases and J by 4 bases, with 9 bases between the two germline ends. The CDR3 nucleotides are TGTGCCACCAGCAGGAGGATCGGCACTGAAGCTTTCTTT. Its translation: CATSRRIGTEAFF.

The V gene is TRBV9, the J gene TRBJ2-3; 9 bases agree with TRBD2. Looked up from germline, CDR1 is SGDLS and CDR2 is YYNGEE. The CDR3 covers 15 residues. With 0 bases clipped from V and 4 bases from J, the junction kept 3 bases outside the gene matches. CDR3 sequence (DNA): TGTGCCAGCAGCGTAGAAGCGGGAGGAGCAGATACGCAGTATTTT. This encodes CASSVEAGGADTQYF.

For this clonotype: The junction and the germline gene differ at one end; a read error may be behind it. The chain carries TRBV5-7 and TRBJ2-5, with a tentative D call TRBD2 (6 bases). TRBV5-7 is flagged as an ORF with uncertain function. The CDR3 sequence is 17 residues long. The CDR3 DNA reads as TGTGCCAGCGGCTTGTTAGCGGAAGGCTTGAAAATTGAGACCCAGTACTTC. Translation: CASGLLAEGLKIETQYF.

Ten or more counts support this clonotype. The chain joins TRBV4-1 to TRBJ2-7, with D hard to call. V shed 3 bases and J shed 2 bases, with 11 bases lying between them. Germline V gives CDR1 MGHRA, CDR2 YSYEKL. The CDR3 has 14 residues. The CDR3 reads CASSHPGFAYEQYF. The CDR3 DNA is TGCGCCAGCAGCCACCCCGGTTTCGCCTACGAGCAGTACTTC.

The V and J genes are TRBV30 and TRBJ2-2; 10 bases map to TRBD1. Trimming cost V 3 bases and J 0 bases; bases outside gene matches: 10. Germline V CDR1 and CDR2: GTSNPN, SVGIG (reference sequence). This CDR3 comprises 18 residues. In nucleotides, the CDR3 is TGTGCCTGGAGGTTACCGGGACAGGGGACCGCGAACACCGGGGAGCTGTTTTTT. It codes for CAWRLPGQGTANTGELFF.

This clonotype was detected ten times or more. The rearrangement joins TRBV11-3 to TRBJ2-3, with D possibly called TRBD1 or TRBD2 (5 bases each). The length of the CDR3 is 12 residues. The V gene's germline CDR1 is SGHNT and CDR2 YENEEA. V was pared by 3 bases and J by 5 bases, with 6 bases between. CDR3 DNA: TGTGCCAGCAGCTTTGGGGGAGATACGCAGTATTTT. Translation gives CASSFGGDTQYF.

In its sample, this clonotype was seen a few times. This chain joins TRBV28 and TRBJ2-3; possibly TRBD1 for D (6 bases). The germline gives CDR1 MDHEN, CDR2 SYDVKM. V shed 6 bases and J shed 2 bases, with 15 bases lying between them. The CDR3 loop spans 15 amino acids. CDR3 loop: CASRSWTAYTDTQYF. Here the CDR3 DNA reads TGTGCCAGCAGATCTTGGACAGCCTACACAGATACGCAGTATTTT.

The chain is built from TRBV6-2 or TRBV6-3 and TRBJ2-7; D may be TRBD1 (6 bases). The V end lost 6 bases, the J end lost 5 bases, and 14 bases lay between the germline ends. Per germline, CDR1 MNHEY and CDR2 SVGEGT. The CDR3 contains 13 residues. The CDR3: CASRDTGRHEQYF. The CDR3 DNA reads TGTGCCAGCAGAGATACAGGGCGCCACGAGCAGTACTTC.

This clonotype occurred many times. The genes are TRBV5-1 and TRBJ2-5; D possibly corresponds to TRBD2 (5 bases). Germline CDR1 is SGHRS and CDR2 is YFSETQ. The V and J ends lost 8 bases and 2 bases respectively, with 13 bases between them. CDR3 length equals 13 residues. The CDR3 nucleotides read TGCGCCAGTAAGCTGGGCGGGCAAGAGACCCAGTACTTC. Its translation is CASKLGGQETQYF.

This clonotype was found a few times. The chain carries TRBV5-5 and TRBJ2-7, with D unclear. The CDR3 is made up of 12 amino acids. Trimming shortened V by 2 bases and J by 6 bases, and 9 bases separated the two germline ends. In germline, CDR1 is SGHKS, CDR2 YYEKEE (reference sequence). CDR3 loop: CASSFLAAEQYF. The DNA of the CDR3 is TGTGCCAGCAGCTTCCTGGCTGCCGAGCAGTACTTC. Supplemented by reference TRBV5-5 and TRBJ2-7, the full variable domain reads DAGVTQSPTHLIKTRGQQVTLRCSPISGHKSVSWYQQVLGQGPQFIFQYYEKEERGRGNFPDRFSARQFPNYSSELNVNALLLGDSALYLCASSFLAAEQYFGPGTRLTVT.

This clonotype has a count of ten or more. This chain links TRBV5-1 with TRBJ2-2; 9 bases fit TRBD1. The CDR3 consists of 17 residues. The junction had 9 bases not matched to a gene; V was cut back by 1 base and J by 5 bases. The germline gives CDR1 SGHRS, CDR2 YFSETQ. The chain's CDR3 is CASSLFAQGAYTGELFF. Here the CDR3 DNA reads TGCGCCAGCAGCTTGTTTGCACAGGGGGCATATACCGGGGAGCTGTTTTTT.

This clonotype was counted at least ten times. V usage is TRBV5-1 and J usage is TRBJ1-2; D gene unclear. CDR1 is SGHRS, CDR2 YFSETQ, per germline. CDR3 length: 12 residues. The V end lost 4 bases, the J end lost 4 bases, and 8 bases lay between the germline ends. CDR3 nucleotide sequence: TGCGCCAGCAGCCCAGACACCTATGGCTACACCTTC. Residues: CASSPDTYGYTF.